The following is a T cell receptor (beta chain) sequence with its context. Authors' methods: Cell counts per sample came from amplifying reference gene primers. Sequencing used immunoSEQ multiplex PCR; TCRdb keeps in-frame clones, though not all of them. V and J calls and clone size are copied from that table; D and trimming were computed from the DNA. The data contain around 250,000 clones, more than 75% of them singletons. In germline, CDR1 is SGDLS, CDR2 YYNGEE. Trimming left V 0 bases short and J 0 bases short, with 13 bases between. The CDR3 is 18 residues long. These data belong to a study of blood T cell repertoires in COVID-19. About the study: COVID-19 samples collected from the United States, Italy and Spain covered acute and convalescent phases. From T cells, B-cell-depleted T cells, or PBMCs came the material, which was cDNA or gDNA.

The clonotype originates from an elderly man with acute or convalescent COVID-19. The gene calls are TRBV9 and TRBJ1-6; D unresolved. Sequencing was done on a sample of peripheral blood. Here the CDR3 DNA reads TGTGCCAGCAGCGTAGATTCAGGAGGTGGCTCCTATAATTCACCCCTCCACTTT. This gives the protein CASSVDSGGGSYNSPLHF.